These 10 T cell receptor beta chains came from one sample sequenced in a study of cytomegalovirus exposure and HLA in healthy donors. The repertoire was sequenced with immunoSEQ multiplex PCR; TCRdb's copy has only in-frame clones and lacks some. Of more than 200,000 clones listed, about 90% are singletons. The material sequenced was PBMCs. The receptor set was obtained from a man aged 18 to 35 in good health and CMV-seropositive.

This chain connects TRBV7-8 to TRBJ2-1; 9 nucleotides agree with TRBD1. Losses at the gene ends were 3 bases for V and 6 bases for J; bases not matched to a gene: 3. CDR3 length: 14 residues. The V gene's germline CDR1 is SGHVS and CDR2 FQNEAQ. CDR3 residues: CASSFGTGSNEQFF. Here the CDR3 DNA reads TGTGCCAGCAGCTTCGGGACAGGGTCCAATGAGCAGTTCTTC. Filled out from reference TRBV7-8 and TRBJ2-1, the complete variable domain reads GAGVSQSPRYKVAKRGQDVALRCDPISGHVSLFWYQQALGQGPEFLTYFQNEAQLDKSGLPSDRFFAERPEGSVSTLKIQRTQQEDSAVYLCASSFGTGSNEQFFGPGTRLTVL.

The V call is TRBV30, the J call TRBJ1-2; tentatively, D is TRBD1 (5 bases). The CDR3 is made up of 17 amino acids. The V end was cut by 6 bases, the J end by 1 base, with 24 bases between. Germline assignment: CDR1 GTSNPN and CDR2 SVGIG (reference sequence). The CDR3 protein is CACQEGRIVALNYGYTF. DNA for the CDR3: TGTGCCTGTCAAGAGGGGCGCATTGTGGCTCTTAACTATGGCTACACCTTC. The whole variable domain, filled in from reference TRBV30 and TRBJ1-2, reads SQTIHQWPATLVQPVGSPLSLECTVEGTSNPNLYWYRQAAGRGLQLLFYSVGIGQISSEVPQNLSASRPQDRQFILSSKKLLLSDSGFYLCACQEGRIVALNYGYTFGSGTRLTVV.

The V call is TRBV5-1, the J call TRBJ2-1; 9 bases align to TRBD2. V was clipped by 4 bases and J by 8 bases; unmatched bases: 10. Looked up from germline, CDR1 is SGHRS and CDR2 is YFSETQ. The CDR3 contains 15 residues. As DNA, the CDR3 is TGCGCCAGCAGCATCAAAGGGACTAGCCTTGATGAGCAGTTCTTC. Residues: CASSIKGTSLDEQFF.

This clone is a singleton in its sample. This chain links TRBV28 with TRBJ2-1; 11 nucleotides align to TRBD2. Per the germline V gene, CDR1 is MDHEN and CDR2 is SYDVKM. The CDR3 loop spans 12 amino acids. V dropped 8 bases and J dropped 12; count of bases not matched to a gene: 6. The CDR3 sequence is CASATSGTVQFF. The CDR3 DNA reads TGTGCCAGCGCGACTAGCGGGACAGTGCAGTTCTTC. Full variable domain (remainder filled in from reference TRBV28 and TRBJ2-1): DVKVTQSSRYLVKRTGEKVFLECVQDMDHENMFWYRQDPGLGLRLIYFSYDVKMKEKGDIPEGYSVSREKKERFSLILESASTNQTSMYLCASATSGTVQFFGPGTRLTVL.

V is TRBV5-4 and J is TRBJ2-7, with a weak D call TRBD2 (6 bases). CDR1 is SGHNT, CDR2 YYREEE, per germline (reference sequence). The CDR3 extends over 14 amino acids. V shed 2 bases and J shed 5 bases, with 14 bases lying between them. CDR3 DNA sequence: TGTGCCAGCAGCTTTGGAGGGACCGGGGACGAGCAGTACTTC. Amino acids: CASSFGGTGDEQYF.

This clone turned up a few times. The CDR3 loop reads CASSLEPSGNTIYF. CDR3 nucleotides: TGCGCCAGCAGCTTGGAACCCTCTGGAAACACCATATATTTT. The chain combines TRBV5-1 with TRBJ1-3; no firm D call. The V gene lost 0 bases and the J gene lost 0 bases, with 4 bases spanning the gap. The V gene's germline CDR1 is SGHRS and CDR2 YFSETQ. This CDR3 comprises 14 residues.

Here the CDR3 reads CASSYWRAEQFF. The CDR3 bases are TGTGCCAGCAGTTACTGGAGGGCCGAGCAGTTCTTC. This rearrangement joins TRBV6-6 to TRBJ2-1, with D possibly being TRBD2 (6 bases). The CDR3 totals 12 residues. Germline CDR1 MNHNY, CDR2 SVGAGI (reference sequence). Trimming took 1 base from V and 10 from J, leaving 8 bases between them.

The table lists this clone with a count of one. The chain combines TRBV9 with TRBJ2-7; 7 positions match TRBD2. Trimming took 0 bases from V and 4 from J; bases not matched to a gene: 4. The germline gives CDR1 SGDLS, CDR2 YYNGEE. The CDR3 covers 14 residues. The CDR3 coding sequence is TGTGCCAGCAGCGTAGACATGGGGGGGTACGAGCAGTACTTC. Protein sequence: CASSVDMGGYEQYF.

J is TRBJ1-1 and V is TRBV30, with TRBD1 identical over 9 bases. J gave up 5 bases and V 3 bases, and 13 bases lay outside the gene matches. This CDR3 is 16 amino acids long. CDR1 GTSNPN and CDR2 SVGIG come from the germline V gene (reference sequence). In DNA, the CDR3 is TGTGCCTGGAGGTACCACAGGGGGCCTTCAGGGACTGAAGCTTTCTTT. It specifies CAWRYHRGPSGTEAFF.

V usage is TRBV5-6 and J usage is TRBJ2-2, with D perhaps TRBD1 (6 bases). Trimming took off 0 bases at V and 4 bases at J, with 16 bases between the two ends. The CDR3 length is 17 residues. Germline assignment: CDR1 SGHDT and CDR2 YYEEEE. The CDR3 region is CASSLETATGRTGELFF. The CDR3 DNA follows: TGTGCCAGCAGCTTGGAGACAGCGACAGGACGCACCGGGGAGCTGTTTTTT.